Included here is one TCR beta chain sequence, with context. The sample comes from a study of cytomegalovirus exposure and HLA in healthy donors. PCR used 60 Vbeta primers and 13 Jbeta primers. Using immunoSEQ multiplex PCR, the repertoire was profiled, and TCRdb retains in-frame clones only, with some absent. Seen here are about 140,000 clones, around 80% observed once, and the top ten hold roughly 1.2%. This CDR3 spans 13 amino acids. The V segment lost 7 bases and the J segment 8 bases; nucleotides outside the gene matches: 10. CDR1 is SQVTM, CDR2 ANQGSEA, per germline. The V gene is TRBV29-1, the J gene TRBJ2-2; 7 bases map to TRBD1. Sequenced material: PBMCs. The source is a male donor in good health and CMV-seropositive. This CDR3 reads CSARTGGRGELFF. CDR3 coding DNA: TGCAGCGCCAGGACAGGAGGAAGAGGGGAGCTGTTTTTT.